This T cell receptor beta chain was sequenced in a study of control samples from healthy donors and cancer patients. This CDR3 contains 14 residues. V gave up 1 base and J gave up 4 bases, with 7 bases separating them. The germline V gene has CDR1 MNHNY and CDR2 SVGAGI (reference sequence). The table came from immunoSEQ multiplex PCR; TCRdb's copy has only in-frame clones and leaves some out. The sample shows more than 85,000 clones, around 84% of them seen only once. Sample: PBMCs. The sequence derives from a man aged 70 or older with lung cancer. The V call is TRBV6-6, the J call TRBJ1-4; D gene uncertain. CDR3 nucleotides: TGTGCCAGCAGTTACTTGACGGTTAATGAAAAACTGTTTTTT. It is translated as CASSYLTVNEKLFF.